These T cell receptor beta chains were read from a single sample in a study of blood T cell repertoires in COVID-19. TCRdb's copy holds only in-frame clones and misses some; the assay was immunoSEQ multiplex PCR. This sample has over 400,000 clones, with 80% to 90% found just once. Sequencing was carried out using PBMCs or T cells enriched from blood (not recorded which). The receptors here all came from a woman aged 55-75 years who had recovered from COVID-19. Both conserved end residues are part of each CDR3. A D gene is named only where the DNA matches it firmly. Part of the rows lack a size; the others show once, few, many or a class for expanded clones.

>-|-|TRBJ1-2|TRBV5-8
TGTGCCAGCAGCCTACTCGCGGGGTCGGATGGCTACACCTTC
CASSLLAGSDGYTF
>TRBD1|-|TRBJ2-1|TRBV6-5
TGTGCCAGCAGTTACTACGGACAGGGGGCATATGAGCAGTTCTTC
CASSYYGQGAYEQFF
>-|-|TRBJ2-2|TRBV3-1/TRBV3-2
TGTGCCAGCAGCACCCTGGGAGAGATCGGGGAGCTGTTTTTT
CASSTLGEIGELFF
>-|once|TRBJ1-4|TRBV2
TGTGCCAGCAGGGGGGAGGGAAATGAAAAACTGTTTTTT
CASRGEGNEKLFF
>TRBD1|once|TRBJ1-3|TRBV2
TGTGCCAGCAGTGAAGGCACAGGGGCTGGAAACACCATATATTTT
CASSEGTGAGNTIYF
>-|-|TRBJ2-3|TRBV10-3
TGTGCCATCAGCAGGACAGACAAAGATACGCAGTATTTT
CAISRTDKDTQYF
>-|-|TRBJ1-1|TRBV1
TGCACCAGCTACTTTGGCGGGAACACTGAAGCTTTCTTT
CTSYFGGNTEAFF
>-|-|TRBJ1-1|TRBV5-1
TGCGCCAGCAGCTTGGCAGGTATGAACACTGAAGCTTTCTTT
CASSLAGMNTEAFF
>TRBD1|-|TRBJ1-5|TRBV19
TGTGCCAGTTCCTACGGGACAGCAAATCAGCCCCAGCATTTT
CASSYGTANQPQHF
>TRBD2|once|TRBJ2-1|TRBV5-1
TGCGCCAGCAGCTTGGGGCGGGGGGGGGATGAGCAGTTCTTC
CASSLGRGGDEQFF
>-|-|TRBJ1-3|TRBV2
TGTGCCAGCAGTGAGGTACAGCACTCTGGAAACACCATATATTTT
CASSEVQHSGNTIYF
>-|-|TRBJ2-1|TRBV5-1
TGCGCCAGCAGAGATCAGGGTGATGAGCAGTTCTTC
CASRDQGDEQFF
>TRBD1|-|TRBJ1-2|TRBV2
TGTGCCAGCAGTGACGCAGTCCCCGGGACAGGGAATGGCTACACCTTC
CASSDAVPGTGNGYTF
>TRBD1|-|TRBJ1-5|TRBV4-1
TGCGCCAGCAGCCAATGGACAGGGGACCAGCCCCAGCATTTT
CASSQWTGDQPQHF
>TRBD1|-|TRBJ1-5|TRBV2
TGTGCCAGCAGCCCAACGACAGGGGGGGAGTATCAGCCCCAGCATTTT
CASSPTTGGEYQPQHF
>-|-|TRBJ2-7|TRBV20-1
TGCAGTGTCAGTCGGGGCTACGAGCAGTACTTC
CSVSRGYEQYF
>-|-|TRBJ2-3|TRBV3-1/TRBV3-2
TGTGCCAGCAGCCAAGATAACACGCCAGATACGCAGTATTTT
CASSQDNTPDTQYF
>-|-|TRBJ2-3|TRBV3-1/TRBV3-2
TGTGCCAGCGGCCCTGGGCGGGGGCAAGATACGCAGTATTTT
CASGPGRGQDTQYF
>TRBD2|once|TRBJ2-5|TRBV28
TGTGCCAGCAGTTTAGCGGGGGGGCCATGGGAGACCCAGTACTTC
CASSLAGGPWETQYF
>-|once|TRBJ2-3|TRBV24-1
TGTGCCACCAGTCAGAAGACTGTCACAGATACGCAGTATTTT
CATSQKTVTDTQYF
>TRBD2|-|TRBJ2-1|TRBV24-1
TGTGCCACCAGTGACCAGCGGGGGGGACTTGGCAATGAGCAGTTCTTC
CATSDQRGGLGNEQFF
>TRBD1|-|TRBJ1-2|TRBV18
TGTGCCAGCTCACGAGACAGGGCCGGTGATGGCTACACCTTC
CASSRDRAGDGYTF